This TCR beta chain was sequenced in a study of blood T cells in healthy people across ages. Turning to this clonotype: Its cognate antigen is unknown.

Study-level results: Shifts in expanded clonotypes may have been confounded by donor CMV status, which was unknown. The recorded TCR beta diversity per million T cells decreased in a roughly linear manner with age.

A second PCR, run for about 7 to 11 cycles, used a sample-barcoded 5' primer plus a J-beta primer mix. TCRdb re-called the 5' RACE reads with MiXCR, one entry per CDR3 protein. The table includes 600,000 to 800,000 distinct CDR3 sequences, over 20% detected once. Researchers isolated at least 6 million PBMCs per sample. The sample taken for sequencing was blood. This receptor was identified in a man between 65 and 85 years old in good health.

CDR3 protein: CASSYSPSSRDEQFF. CDR3 nucleotides: TGTGCCAGCAGTTACTCGCCTAGCTCTCGGGATGAGCAGTTCTTC. The J gene is TRBJ2-1, the V gene TRBV6-2 or TRBV6-3, with a tentative D call TRBD2 (5 bases). This CDR3 contains 15 residues. Germline-derived CDR1 and CDR2 are MNHEY and SVGEGT. The V and J ends lost 0 bases and 8 bases respectively, with 14 bases between them.